These 17 T cell receptor beta chains came from one sample sequenced in a study of cytomegalovirus exposure and HLA in healthy donors. The PCR employed 60 Vbeta primers together with 13 Jbeta primers. Assay used: immunoSEQ multiplex PCR; TCRdb lists only in-frame clones, some missing. The table lists 60,000 to 70,000 clones, approximately 58% of them singletons. Specimen: PBMCs. The receptors were sampled from a woman aged 50 to 60 in good health and CMV-seronegative.

This clone was recorded a few times. The J gene is TRBJ2-1, the V gene TRBV11-3, with D possibly being TRBD1 (5 bases). Germline V CDR1 and CDR2: SGHNT, YENEEA. Trimming shortened V by 1 base and J by 6 bases, and 13 bases separated the two germline ends. The CDR3 runs 15 residues. The CDR3: CASSLVRAGRNEQFF. As DNA, the CDR3 is TGTGCCAGCAGCTTAGTCAGGGCAGGGCGCAATGAGCAGTTCTTC.

The J gene is TRBJ2-1, the V gene TRBV2; D is perhaps TRBD1 (7 bases). Germline CDR1 is SNHLY and CDR2 is FYNNEI. Between the trimmed V and J ends, which lost 4 bases and 4 bases, there was a span of 17 bases. The CDR3 contains 16 residues. CDR3 bases: TGTGCCAGCAGTGCCCAGGGGGGTTCAGCGTACAATGAGCAGTTCTTC. Encoded protein: CASSAQGGSAYNEQFF.

The V gene is TRBV11-3, the J gene TRBJ2-7; possibly TRBD1 for D (5 bases). The CDR3 length is 18 residues. With 5 bases removed from V and 2 bases from J, the gap between germline ends came to 25 bases. The germline gives CDR1 SGHNT, CDR2 YENEEA. In DNA form, the CDR3 reads TGTGCCAGCAGCCCACATCCCTGGGATACAGGTATCACCTACGAGCAGTACTTC. This sequence encodes CASSPHPWDTGITYEQYF.

The chain has TRBV5-1 and TRBJ2-5, with 7 nucleotides matching TRBD2. V lost 5 bases, J lost 3 bases, and 19 bases stayed unmatched. The CDR3 contains 18 residues. Germline V lookup: CDR1 SGHRS, CDR2 YFSETQ. CDR3 protein: CASSHSSGLFPAKETQYF. The CDR3 DNA sequence: TGCGCCAGCAGTCATTCTAGCGGCCTTTTCCCCGCGAAAGAGACCCAGTACTTC.

V usage is TRBV28 and J usage is TRBJ1-2; D is possibly TRBD1 (6 bases). Trimming cost V 7 bases and J 4 bases, with 16 bases left between them. Germline loops: CDR1 MDHEN, CDR2 SYDVKM. The CDR3 length is 14 residues. CDR3 DNA sequence: TGTGCCAGCACTTTCCCCGGGGGGCCCTATGGCTACACCTTC. It encodes CASTFPGGPYGYTF.

The chain joins TRBV19 to TRBJ1-1; no definite D call. Germline loops: CDR1 LNHDA, CDR2 SQIVND (reference sequence). The CDR3 consists of 11 residues. Trimming removed 3 bases from V and 3 bases from J, with 2 bases in between. In DNA, the CDR3 is TGTGCCAGTAGTATCTACACTGAAGCTTTCTTT. It codes for CASSIYTEAFF.

This clone was seen once. The chain is built from TRBV7-6 and TRBJ2-7, with a tentative D call TRBD2 (6 bases). CDR3 length: 13 amino acids. With 1 base removed from V and 6 bases from J, the gap between germline ends came to 10 bases. Germline-derived CDR1 and CDR2 are SGHVS and FNYEAQ. This CDR3 reads CASSLEGGTEQYF. In DNA form, the CDR3 reads TGTGCCAGCAGCTTAGAGGGAGGAACCGAGCAGTACTTC.

The chain employs TRBV28 and TRBJ1-3, with TRBD1 matching 8 bases. The ends lost 5 bases at V and 1 base at J; junction bases unmatched: 4. The CDR3 has 15 amino acids. Germline assignment: CDR1 MDHEN and CDR2 SYDVKM. CDR3 DNA sequence: TGTGCCAGCAGTCCTCGGACAGGGTCTGGAAACACCATATATTTT. It translates to CASSPRTGSGNTIYF.

The chain uses TRBV10-3 and TRBJ2-3; D not resolved. The length of the CDR3 is 14 residues. V dropped 3 bases and J dropped 0 bases, with 7 bases sitting between them. Germline assignment: CDR1 ENHRY and CDR2 SYGVKD. Here the CDR3 reads CAISDPRSTDTQYF. DNA for the CDR3: TGTGCCATCAGTGACCCTAGGAGCACAGATACGCAGTATTTT.

For the CDR3, the DNA is TGTGCCAGCAGCCCCTCGCGGGGTTGGAACACTGAAGCTTTCTTT. This gives the protein CASSPSRGWNTEAFF. The chain recombines TRBV7-9 with TRBJ1-1; D gene ambiguous. Germline CDR1 and CDR2: SEHNR and FQNEAQ (reference sequence). V was cut by 5 bases and J by 1 base, with 14 bases left in between. CDR3 length: 15 residues.

V gene TRBV9 combines with J gene TRBJ1-2; unclear D gene. Trimming took 0 bases from V and 2 from J, leaving 8 bases between them. The CDR3 has 14 residues. Germline V gene lookup returns CDR1 SGDLS and CDR2 YYNGEE. CDR3 loop: CASSVGRTNYGYTF. The CDR3 DNA reads as TGTGCCAGCAGCGTAGGGAGAACCAACTATGGCTACACCTTC.

The chain couples TRBV7-6 to TRBJ2-7; weak D call: TRBD1 (5 bases). Germline CDR1 reads SGHVS; CDR2 reads FNYEAQ. Trimming pared 1 base from V and 0 bases from J, leaving 10 bases between. There are 15 residues in the CDR3. CDR3 in DNA: TGTGCCAGCAGCTTAGGGACACTTGACTCCTACGAGCAGTACTTC. It translates to CASSLGTLDSYEQYF.

This rearrangement joins TRBV5-1 to TRBJ1-4, with TRBD1 identical over 10 bases. Germline CDR1 and CDR2: SGHRS and YFSETQ. This CDR3 comprises 15 residues. V was clipped by 4 bases and J by 8 bases; unmatched bases: 8. CDR3 DNA sequence: TGCGCCAGCAGCACCGGCGGGACAGGGGAAGAAAAACTGTTTTTT. It codes for CASSTGGTGEEKLFF. The full variable domain, with the rest looked up from reference TRBV5-1 and TRBJ1-4, is KAGVTQTPRYLIKTRGQQVTLSCSPISGHRSVSWYQQTPGQGLQFLFEYFSETQRNKGNFPGRFSGRQFSNSRSEMNVSTLELGDSALYLCASSTGGTGEEKLFFGSGTQLSVL.

The chain is built from TRBV30 and TRBJ2-1; 9 bases are shared with TRBD1. V gave up 3 bases and J gave up 0 bases; unmatched junction bases: 3. CDR1 and CDR2 (germline): GTSNPN, SVGIG (reference sequence). The CDR3 covers 15 residues. The CDR3 sequence: CAWSEGQGSYNEQFF. In DNA form, the CDR3 reads TGTGCCTGGAGCGAGGGACAGGGCTCCTACAATGAGCAGTTCTTC.

This chain connects TRBV4-3 to TRBJ1-1, with TRBD1 matching over 10 bases. With V trimmed by 4 bases and J by 9 bases, 8 bases remained unmatched. The germline CDR1 and CDR2 sequences are LGHNA and YSLEER. The CDR3 loop spans 14 amino acids. CDR3: CASSRPGQGGKAFF. CDR3 sequence (DNA): TGCGCCAGCAGCCGTCCCGGACAGGGGGGAAAAGCTTTCTTT.

The genes are TRBV5-1 and TRBJ2-1; TRBD2 agrees at 11 bases. The germline CDR1 and CDR2 sequences are SGHRS and YFSETQ. J gave up 5 bases and V 8 bases, and 6 bases lay outside the gene matches. This CDR3 spans 14 amino acids. In DNA form, the CDR3 reads TGCGCCAGTGAGACTAGCGGGGAAGACAATGAGCAGTTCTTC. Translating gives CASETSGEDNEQFF. The full variable domain, in which reference TRBV5-1 and TRBJ2-1 provide the parts outside the CDR3, is KAGVTQTPRYLIKTRGQQVTLSCSPISGHRSVSWYQQTPGQGLQFLFEYFSETQRNKGNFPGRFSGRQFSNSRSEMNVSTLELGDSALYLCASETSGEDNEQFFGPGTRLTVL.

A note on this clone: Other DNA sequences within the sample encode an identical CDR3. The genes are TRBV6-6 and TRBJ1-2, with 7 bases fitting TRBD1. V lost 6 bases, J lost 3 bases, and 10 bases stayed unmatched. The CDR3 is 15 residues long. Looked up from germline, CDR1 is MNHNY and CDR2 is SVGAGI (reference sequence). CDR3 DNA sequence: TGTGCCAGCAGGGCCCCCGGGACAGAGGACTATGGCTACACCTTC. Translated: CASRAPGTEDYGYTF.